The 12 T cell receptor beta chains presented below share a single source sample, sequenced in a study of cytomegalovirus exposure and HLA in healthy donors listed by TCRdb under 2017. Libraries were made using the immunoSEQ multiplex PCR assay. TCRdb limited this immuneACCESS table to in-frame rearrangements with V and J called. A share of clones is missing; checked studies link under half to unresolved V genes, and the rest is unexplained. The sample table records tens of thousands of clones; roughly 91% of these occur just once. The top ten clonotypes cover over 2% of the sample. The material sequenced was PBMCs. Receptors originate from a young woman in good health and CMV-seronegative.

The chain carries TRBV15 and TRBJ1-1; no clear D gene. With 0 bases removed from V and 7 bases from J, the gap between germline ends came to 9 bases. This CDR3 contains 13 residues. Germline CDR1 and CDR2: LNHNV and YYDKDF (reference sequence). The chain's CDR3 is CATSRDRLGEAFF. CDR3 DNA sequence: TGTGCCACCAGCAGAGACAGGTTGGGTGAAGCTTTCTTT.

V gene TRBV5-4 combines with J gene TRBJ2-1, with 11 positions matching TRBD2. Germline trimming cut 0 bases from V and 9 bases from J; bases unmatched to any gene: 5. This CDR3 region has 15 residues. Germline V gene lookup returns CDR1 SGHNT and CDR2 YYREEE (reference sequence). CDR3 bases: TGTGCCAGCAGCTTGGAACTAGCGGGAGTGGTTGAGCAGTTCTTC. Translation: CASSLELAGVVEQFF.

This chain joins TRBV9 and TRBJ1-1, with 9 positions matching TRBD1. CDR1 is SGDLS and CDR2 is YYNGEE in the germline V gene. This CDR3 region has 17 residues. The V gene end was trimmed by 3 bases and the J gene end by 5 bases; junction bases not matched to a gene: 14. The CDR3 loop reads CASSASPWDREGTEAFF. The CDR3 bases are TGTGCCAGCAGCGCCTCCCCCTGGGACAGGGAGGGGACTGAAGCTTTCTTT.

The chain uses TRBV4-3 and TRBJ1-3; TRBD1 matches at 10 bases. Germline CDR1 and CDR2: LGHNA and YSLEER. V lost 0 bases, J lost 4 bases, and 6 bases stayed unmatched. The CDR3 consists of 17 residues. The CDR3 reads CASSQDGGQGGGNTIYF. CDR3 in DNA: TGCGCCAGCAGCCAAGATGGTGGACAGGGGGGAGGAAACACCATATATTTT.

J is TRBJ2-2 and V is TRBV30; possibly TRBD2 for D (6 bases). The V end lost 3 bases, the J end lost 2 bases, and 7 bases lay between the germline ends. The CDR3 loop spans 13 amino acids. CDR1 GTSNPN and CDR2 SVGIG come from the germline V gene (reference sequence). The CDR3 bases are TGTGCCTGGAGGGGACTCAACACCGGGGAGCTGTTTTTT. Its translation: CAWRGLNTGELFF.

The rearrangement uses TRBV7-9 and TRBJ2-3; 10 nucleotides match TRBD1. V was clipped by 1 base and J by 4 bases; unmatched bases: 2. The CDR3 spans 15 residues. CDR1 and CDR2 from the germline V gene are SEHNR and FQNEAQ (reference sequence). CDR3 sequence reads: CASSLGQGASDTQYF. Here the CDR3 DNA reads TGTGCCAGCAGCTTAGGACAGGGGGCGTCAGATACGCAGTATTTT.

This chain joins TRBV7-8 and TRBJ2-5; no reliable D call. This CDR3 has 22 amino acids. Trimming removed 3 bases from V and 2 bases from J, with 34 bases in between. Per germline, CDR1 SGHVS and CDR2 FQNEAQ. The DNA for the CDR3 is TGTGCCAGCAGCTTCGCCATGTGGCGAGGTGAGCGTACTATGGCTCAGCAAGAGACCCAGTACTTC. Translating gives CASSFAMWRGERTMAQQETQYF. The full variable domain, in which reference TRBV7-8 and TRBJ2-5 provide the parts outside the CDR3, is GAGVSQSPRYKVAKRGQDVALRCDPISGHVSLFWYQQALGQGPEFLTYFQNEAQLDKSGLPSDRFFAERPEGSVSTLKIQRTQQEDSAVYLCASSFAMWRGERTMAQQETQYFGPGTRLLVL.

This clone was recorded once. V and J are TRBV27 and TRBJ1-2, with D possibly matching TRBD1 (5 bases). In germline, CDR1 is MNHEY, CDR2 SMNVEV (reference sequence). V was clipped by 2 bases and J by 5 bases, with 27 bases between them. The CDR3 runs 19 residues. The CDR3, as DNA: TGTGCCAGCAGTTTAGTCGGCGGGGCAGGGTCAATAGTCGGGTATGGCTACACCTTC. Encoded protein: CASSLVGGAGSIVGYGYTF.

This chain uses TRBV19 with TRBJ1-2; 7 bases map to TRBD1. CDR1 LNHDA and CDR2 SQIVND come from the germline V gene (reference sequence). The J segment lost 7 bases and the V segment lost 5 bases, leaving 10 bases of the junction unmatched. The CDR3 contains 14 residues. DNA of the CDR3: TGTGCCAGTAGTTCGGGACAGCAGATAGGTGGCTACACCTTC. It yields the protein CASSSGQQIGGYTF.

The chain carries TRBV27 and TRBJ1-2; 9 bases match TRBD1. CDR3 length equals 15 residues. Germline V gives CDR1 MNHEY, CDR2 SMNVEV (reference sequence). V lost 11 bases to trimming and J lost 3 bases; unmatched junction nucleotides: 13. CDR3 sequence: CAGNPDRDRDYGYTF. For the CDR3, the DNA is TGTGCCGGAAATCCCGACCGGGACAGGGACTATGGCTACACCTTC.

The gene calls are TRBV5-8 and TRBJ2-7; a possible D gene is TRBD2 (5 bases). CDR1 and CDR2 from the germline V gene are SGHTS and YDEGEE. V was pared by 2 bases and J by 7 bases, with 13 bases between. The CDR3 is 13 residues long. CDR3 region: CASSLTERREQYF. CDR3 in DNA: TGTGCCAGCAGCTTAACCGAGAGGAGGGAGCAGTACTTC.

The V call is TRBV28, the J call TRBJ2-1, with TRBD1 identical over 9 bases. J was trimmed by 3 bases and V by 4 bases; bases with no gene match: 1. Germline V gene data show CDR1 as MDHEN and CDR2 as SYDVKM. There are 14 residues in the CDR3. The CDR3 DNA follows: TGTGCCAGCAGTTCGACAGGGGGCTACAATGAGCAGTTCTTC. Translated, it gives CASSSTGGYNEQFF.